The T cell receptor (beta chain) under discussion was sequenced for a study of cytomegalovirus exposure and HLA in healthy donors. The V gene's germline CDR1 is SEHNR and CDR2 FQNEAQ (reference sequence). Trimming removed 5 bases at V and 2 bases at J, with 17 bases between. The CDR3 consists of 16 residues. PCR was performed using 60 Vbeta and 13 Jbeta primers. The repertoire was sequenced with immunoSEQ multiplex PCR; TCRdb's copy has only in-frame clones and lacks some. In the table there are some 51,000 clones, approximately 80% of which are singletons. The chain is built from TRBV7-9 and TRBJ2-3; weak D call: TRBD2 (6 bases). This receptor was taken from a female donor in good health and CMV-seronegative. Material for sequencing was PBMCs. The CDR3 DNA is TGTGCCAGCAGCCCGCACACTAGCTCTAACACAGATACGCAGTATTTT. This encodes CASSPHTSSNTDTQYF.